One sample yielded the 27 T cell receptor beta chains listed below, sequenced in a study of blood T cell repertoires in COVID-19. This table comes from immunoSEQ multiplex PCR, and its TCRdb copy is limited to in-frame clones, with some not included. The sample shows some 140,000 clones, over 80% of them seen only once. Source material: peripheral blood. The source of these receptors is a man between 50 and 59 years old with active COVID-19.

The chain joins TRBV19 to TRBJ2-3; D gene ambiguous. This CDR3 contains 14 residues. V lost 2 bases and J 4 bases, leaving 10 bases between the germline ends. Germline loops: CDR1 LNHDA, CDR2 SQIVND (reference sequence). CDR3 residues: CASSISFSADTQYF. The DNA for the CDR3 is TGTGCCAGTAGTATATCGTTCAGCGCAGATACGCAGTATTTT.

The chain recombines TRBV9 with TRBJ1-4; unclear D gene. CDR3 length equals 19 residues. Trimming left V 4 bases short and J 4 bases short, with 26 bases between. Germline CDR1 SGDLS, CDR2 YYNGEE. The CDR3 DNA is TGTGCCAGCAGCCCCGAGGCCGTCCAGCTCGATTCTTATAATGAAAAACTGTTTTTT. This translates into CASSPEAVQLDSYNEKLFF.

The chain employs TRBV7-8 and TRBJ2-3; D is undetermined. In germline, CDR1 is SGHVS, CDR2 FQNEAQ. V gave up 5 bases and J gave up 1 base, with 4 bases separating them. The CDR3 contains 12 residues. The CDR3 DNA follows: TGTGCCAGCAGCCGCGGCACAGATACGCAGTATTTT. Amino acid sequence: CASSRGTDTQYF.

The CDR3 coding sequence is TGTGCCAGCAGCTCACGTAGCGGGAGCTCCTACAATGAGCAGTTCTTC. Its translation is CASSSRSGSSYNEQFF. The chain employs TRBV7-3 and TRBJ2-1, with 9 bases matching TRBD2. The trim removed 4 bases at V and 0 bases at J, leaving 4 bases unmatched. Germline V gene sequence: CDR1 SGHTA, CDR2 FQGTGA. The CDR3 spans 16 residues.

The rearrangement uses TRBV21-1 and TRBJ1-1. TRBV21-1 is a recognized pseudogene. CDR3 size: 14 residues. CDR3 in amino acids: CASSLRRANTEAFF. The CDR3 DNA is TGTGCCAGCAGCCTAAGGCGGGCGAACACTGAAGCTTTCTTT.

The rearrangement links TRBV15 to TRBJ2-1; TRBD2 might be the D (6 bases). V lost 0 bases and J lost 8, with 11 bases in between. CDR1 and CDR2 (germline): LNHNV, YYDKDF (reference sequence). The CDR3 totals 14 residues. The DNA of the CDR3 is TGTGCCACCAGCAGAGATAAGCGGGTGGATGAGCAGTTCTTC. It translates to CATSRDKRVDEQFF.

The chain carries TRBV7-2 and TRBJ1-1; D is unresolved. The germline V and J ends were trimmed by 3 bases and 1 base, with 6 bases remaining between them. The CDR3 sequence is 13 residues long. From germline, CDR1 is SGHTA and CDR2 FQGNSA. In nucleotides, the CDR3 is TGTGCCAGCAGCTTGGCAAAGAACACTGAAGCTTTCTTT. Translation gives CASSLAKNTEAFF.

This clone was counted between two and nine times. V gene TRBV29-1 combines with J gene TRBJ2-1; the D is unclear. V was trimmed by 1 base and J by 4 bases, leaving 14 bases between them. The CDR3 consists of 15 residues. Germline values: CDR1 SQVTM, CDR2 ANQGSEA. The CDR3 DNA reads TGCAGCGTTGAAGGAGTGGGCGTCCTTTACAATGAGCAGTTCTTC. It translates to CSVEGVGVLYNEQFF.

The V and J genes are TRBV4-1 and TRBJ2-6, with 8 bases fitting TRBD1. V gave up 6 bases and J gave up 0 bases; unmatched junction bases: 4. This CDR3 is 16 amino acids long. CDR1 and CDR2 (germline): MGHRA, YSYEKL. The DNA of the CDR3 is TGCGCCAGCAGAACCGGGACAGGCTCTGGGGCCAACGTCCTGACTTTC. Its protein is CASRTGTGSGANVLTF.

The rearrangement joins TRBV19 to TRBJ1-4; D might be TRBD1 (5 bases). In germline, CDR1 is LNHDA, CDR2 SQIVND (reference sequence). V gave up 5 bases and J gave up 7 bases, with 17 bases separating them. This CDR3 region has 15 residues. The CDR3 coding sequence is TGTGCCAGTAGTCCCCCGCCAGGGAACGGTGAAAAACTGTTTTTT. This encodes CASSPPPGNGEKLFF.

CDR3 nucleotide sequence: TGTGCCAGCAGCCAAGTACCCCTCACTAGCGGCGGAGGTTACGAGCAGTACTTC. It codes for CASSQVPLTSGGGYEQYF. The rearrangement uses TRBV3-1 (or the pseudogene TRBV3-2) and TRBJ2-7, with TRBD2 matching over 8 bases. The germline gives CDR1 LGHDT, CDR2 YNNKEL (reference sequence). After removal of 1 base from V and 4 bases from J, the junction contained 15 bases not matched to a gene. The length of the CDR3 is 18 residues.

The rearrangement uses TRBV7-9 and TRBJ1-4; 7 bases map to TRBD1. The length of the CDR3 is 15 residues. The V segment lost 5 bases and the J segment 8 bases; nucleotides outside the gene matches: 11. The germline gives CDR1 SEHNR, CDR2 FQNEAQ (reference sequence). As DNA, the CDR3 is TGTGCCAGCAGCCCAGGGGGGACCCCCTTGGAAAAACTGTTTTTT. It encodes CASSPGGTPLEKLFF.

The chain has TRBV3-1 (or the pseudogene TRBV3-2) and TRBJ1-3; 8 positions match TRBD1. Germline V gene data show CDR1 as LGHDT and CDR2 as YNNKEL (reference sequence). The junction had 5 bases not matched to a gene; V was cut back by 3 bases and J by 4 bases. The length of the CDR3 is 15 residues. The CDR3 DNA is TGTGCCAGCAGCCAGCCGGACAGGGCCGGAAACACCATATATTTT. It translates to CASSQPDRAGNTIYF.

There are a few counts of this clone. DNA of the CDR3: TGTGCCAGCAGCTTTCTGGGACAGGGGTTTGCCTACGAGCAGTACTTC. It encodes CASSFLGQGFAYEQYF. The rearrangement uses TRBV7-9 and TRBJ2-7; TRBD1 matches at 10 bases. Germline CDR1 is SEHNR and CDR2 is FQNEAQ (reference sequence). Trimming removed 3 bases from V and 2 bases from J; junction bases left unmatched: 7. This CDR3 spans 16 amino acids.

The rearrangement uses TRBV10-3 and TRBJ2-6, with a weak D call TRBD1 (6 bases). Germline CDR1 and CDR2: ENHRY and SYGVKD. This CDR3 is 16 amino acids long. V was pared by 4 bases and J by 0 bases, with 10 bases between. The CDR3 DNA reads as TGTGCCATCAGTGGAGGGGGAAGCTCTGGGGCCAACGTCCTGACTTTC. As protein: CAISGGGSSGANVLTF.

The chain is built from TRBV2 and TRBJ2-5; TRBD2 aligns across 8 bases. The CDR3 is 15 amino acids. Germline V gene sequence: CDR1 SNHLY, CDR2 FYNNEI. Trimming took 3 bases from V and 4 from J; bases not matched to a gene: 7. CDR3 in amino acids: CASSDPRGVAETQYF. CDR3 DNA: TGTGCCAGCAGTGATCCGCGGGGGGTGGCAGAGACCCAGTACTTC.

V usage is TRBV5-1 and J usage is TRBJ2-5; no firm D call. Per the germline V gene, CDR1 is SGHRS and CDR2 is YFSETQ. V was pared by 5 bases and J by 2 bases, with 7 bases between. The CDR3 extends over 12 amino acids. CDR3 coding DNA: TGCGCCAGCAGGGAGTCACAAGAGACCCAGTACTTC. This translates into CASRESQETQYF.

This clone has only a few counts. Since no conserved phenylalanine or tryptophan closes the CDR3, a read error is the likely cause. The limits of the CDR3 on the DNA are not certain, so only TCRdb's listed CDR3 is given. The chain is built from TRBV12-5 and TRBJ2-7; TRBD1, the table's D call, was not compared with the DNA. The CDR3 is 11 residues long, counting both termini. Germline lookup yields CDR1 LGHNT and CDR2 FRNRAP. CDR3 sequence reads: CASGFFTGDLL.

This chain connects TRBV3-1 (or the pseudogene TRBV3-2) to TRBJ1-2; D unclear. Per germline, CDR1 LGHDT and CDR2 YNNKEL (reference sequence). Trimming removed 0 bases from V and 13 bases from J, with 9 bases in between. The length of the CDR3 is 11 residues. The CDR3 sequence: CASSQDHRSTF. The CDR3 DNA follows: TGTGCCAGCAGCCAAGATCACCGGAGCACCTTC.

The chain carries TRBV11-1 and TRBJ1-1; the D is unclear. V lost 3 bases and J lost 11, with 16 bases in between. The CDR3 totals 13 residues. The germline gives CDR1 SGHAT, CDR2 FQDESV (reference sequence). The DNA for the CDR3 is TGTGCCAGCAGCTTGATAACCGGTGCGAGGGCTTTCTTT. Translated: CASSLITGARAFF.

The rearrangement uses TRBV19 and TRBJ2-7, with TRBD1 as a possible D gene (6 bases). This CDR3 is built from 14 residues. The V gene's germline CDR1 is LNHDA and CDR2 SQIVND (reference sequence). V lost 5 bases to trimming and J lost 3 bases, with 14 bases between them. The CDR3 nucleotides read TGTGCCAGTAGTCCTTTGGACAGAGACTACGAGCAGTACTTC. Protein product: CASSPLDRDYEQYF.

This chain uses TRBV29-1 with TRBJ2-5, with D possibly matching TRBD2 (6 bases). The CDR3 consists of 13 residues. Per the germline V gene, CDR1 is SQVTM and CDR2 is ANQGSEA. V lost 6 bases, J lost 5 bases, and 16 bases lay in between. CDR3 protein: CSVHPPGRETQYF. The CDR3, as DNA: TGCAGCGTCCACCCGCCGGGGAGGGAGACCCAGTACTTC.

The genes are TRBV3-1 (or the pseudogene TRBV3-2) and TRBJ2-7; 7 nucleotides line up with TRBD1. The trim removed 4 bases at V and 8 bases at J, leaving 11 bases unmatched. The CDR3 is made up of 14 amino acids. CDR1 and CDR2 from the germline V gene are LGHDT and YNNKEL (reference sequence). The CDR3 loop reads CASSPDRVSYQQYF. CDR3 in DNA: TGTGCCAGCAGCCCAGACAGGGTGAGTTACCAGCAGTACTTC.

The V call is TRBV5-1, the J call TRBJ2-3; 13 bases are shared with TRBD2. Unmatched junction bases numbered 5, after V lost 3 bases and J lost 1 base. This CDR3 has 17 amino acids. Germline V gene data show CDR1 as SGHRS and CDR2 as YFSETQ. CDR3 region: CASSWAGTSGGTDTQYF. As DNA, the CDR3 is TGCGCCAGCAGCTGGGCCGGGACTAGCGGGGGCACAGATACGCAGTATTTT.

The J gene is TRBJ2-5, the V gene TRBV9; 13 positions agree with TRBD2. Germline values: CDR1 SGDLS, CDR2 YYNGEE. This CDR3 has 15 amino acids. The ends lost 3 bases at V and 4 bases at J; junction bases unmatched: 3. CDR3 sequence (DNA): TGTGCCAGCAGCGGGGGACTAGCGGGGACAGAGACCCAGTACTTC. Protein sequence: CASSGGLAGTETQYF.

The chain has TRBV28 and TRBJ1-1; possibly TRBD1 for D (5 bases). V was trimmed by 6 bases and J by 7 bases, leaving 18 bases between them. Germline V CDR1 and CDR2: MDHEN, SYDVKM. CDR3 size: 14 residues. CDR3 bases: TGTGCCAGCAGGACCTTGCCGAAGACAGTTGAAGCTTTCTTT. Protein: CASRTLPKTVEAFF.

The V gene is TRBV15, the J gene TRBJ2-7; TRBD2 matches at 10 bases. This CDR3 spans 15 amino acids. V lost 3 bases, J lost 6 bases, and 8 bases stayed unmatched. Per germline, CDR1 LNHNV and CDR2 YYDKDF (reference sequence). In DNA form, the CDR3 reads TGTGCCACCAGCAGGACTATCATAGCGGGGGGCGAGCAGTACTTC. Translated: CATSRTIIAGGEQYF.